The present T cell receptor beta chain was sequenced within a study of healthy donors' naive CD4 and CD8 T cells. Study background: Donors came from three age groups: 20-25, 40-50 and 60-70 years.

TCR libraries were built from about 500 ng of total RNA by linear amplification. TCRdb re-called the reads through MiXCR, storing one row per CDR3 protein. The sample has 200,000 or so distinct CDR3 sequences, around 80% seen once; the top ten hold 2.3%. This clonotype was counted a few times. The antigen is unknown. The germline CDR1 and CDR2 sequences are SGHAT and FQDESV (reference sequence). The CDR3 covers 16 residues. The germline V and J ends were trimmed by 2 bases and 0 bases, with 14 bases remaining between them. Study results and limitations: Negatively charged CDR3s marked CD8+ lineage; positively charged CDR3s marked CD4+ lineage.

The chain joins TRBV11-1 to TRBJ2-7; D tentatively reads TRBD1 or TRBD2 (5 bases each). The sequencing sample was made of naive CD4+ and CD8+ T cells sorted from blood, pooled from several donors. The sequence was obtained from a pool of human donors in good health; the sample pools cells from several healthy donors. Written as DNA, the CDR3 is TGTGCCAGCAGCTTATGGGCGACGGGGCCCTCCTACGAGCAGTACTTC. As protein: CASSLWATGPSYEQYF.